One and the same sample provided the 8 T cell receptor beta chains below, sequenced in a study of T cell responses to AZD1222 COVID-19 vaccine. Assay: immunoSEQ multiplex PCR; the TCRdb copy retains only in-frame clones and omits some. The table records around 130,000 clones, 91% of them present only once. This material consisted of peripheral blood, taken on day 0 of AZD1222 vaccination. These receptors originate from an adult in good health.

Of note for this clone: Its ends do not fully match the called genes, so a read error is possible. CDR3 loop: CASNEDRGDNEKLFF. The DNA for the CDR3 is TGTGCCAGCAATGAAGACAGGGGGGATAATGAAAAACTGTTTTTT. The rearrangement uses TRBV2 and TRBJ1-4; 9 positions agree with TRBD1. The germline V gene has CDR1 SNHLY and CDR2 FYNNEI. The length of the CDR3 is 15 residues. Together with reference TRBV2 and TRBJ1-4, the CDR3 gives the full variable domain: EPEVTQTPSHQVTQMGQEVILRCVPISNHLYFYWYRQILGQKVEFLVSFYNNEISEKSEIFDDQFSVERPDGSNFTLKIRSTKLEDSAMYFCASNEDRGDNEKLFFGSGTQLSVL.

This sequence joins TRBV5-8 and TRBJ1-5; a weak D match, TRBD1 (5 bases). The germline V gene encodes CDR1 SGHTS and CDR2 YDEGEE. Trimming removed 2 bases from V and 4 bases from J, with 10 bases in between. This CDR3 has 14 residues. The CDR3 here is CASSFDRPNQPQHF. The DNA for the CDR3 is TGTGCCAGCAGCTTCGACAGACCGAATCAGCCCCAGCATTTT. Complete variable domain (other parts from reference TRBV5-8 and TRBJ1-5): EAGVTQSPTHLIKTRGQQATLRCSPISGHTSVYWYQQALGLGLQFLLWYDEGEERNRGNFPPRFSGRQFPNYSSELNVNALELEDSALYLCASSFDRPNQPQHFGDGTRLSIL.

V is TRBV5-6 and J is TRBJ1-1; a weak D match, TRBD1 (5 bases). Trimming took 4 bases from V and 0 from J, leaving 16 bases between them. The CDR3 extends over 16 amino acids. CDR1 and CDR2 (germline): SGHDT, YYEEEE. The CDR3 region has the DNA TGTGCCAGCAGCAGGGAGGACATATACTTGAACACTGAAGCTTTCTTT. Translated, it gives CASSREDIYLNTEAFF.

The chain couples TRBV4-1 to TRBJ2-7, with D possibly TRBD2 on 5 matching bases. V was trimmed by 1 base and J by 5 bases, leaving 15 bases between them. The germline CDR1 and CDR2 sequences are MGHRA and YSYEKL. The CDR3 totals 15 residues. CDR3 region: CASSQVAGTPDEQYF. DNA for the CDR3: TGCGCCAGCAGCCAAGTGGCGGGCACACCTGACGAGCAGTACTTC.

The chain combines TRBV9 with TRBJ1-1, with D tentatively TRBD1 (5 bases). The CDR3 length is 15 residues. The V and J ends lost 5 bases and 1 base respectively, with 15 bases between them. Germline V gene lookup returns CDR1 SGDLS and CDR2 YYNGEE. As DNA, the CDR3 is TGTGCCAGCAGACCACGGCCGGGGGGGAACACTGAAGCTTTCTTT. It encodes CASRPRPGGNTEAFF.

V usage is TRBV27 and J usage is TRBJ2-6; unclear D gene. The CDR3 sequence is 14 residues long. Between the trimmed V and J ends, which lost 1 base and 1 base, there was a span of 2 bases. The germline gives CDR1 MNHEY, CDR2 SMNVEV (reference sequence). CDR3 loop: CASSLWSGANVLTF. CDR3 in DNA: TGTGCCAGCAGTTTATGGTCTGGGGCCAACGTCCTGACTTTC. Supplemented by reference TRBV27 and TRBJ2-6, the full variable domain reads EAQVTQNPRYLITVTGKKLTVTCSQNMNHEYMSWYRQDPGLGLRQIYYSMNVEVTDKGDVPEGYKVSRKEKRNFPLILESPSPNQTSLYFCASSLWSGANVLTFGAGSRLTVL.

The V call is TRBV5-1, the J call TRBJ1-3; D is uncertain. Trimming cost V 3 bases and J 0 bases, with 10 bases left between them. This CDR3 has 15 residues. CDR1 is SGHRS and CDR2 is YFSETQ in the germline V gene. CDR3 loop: CASSSDGSSGNTIYF. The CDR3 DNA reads TGCGCCAGCAGCTCGGACGGTAGCTCTGGAAACACCATATATTTT.

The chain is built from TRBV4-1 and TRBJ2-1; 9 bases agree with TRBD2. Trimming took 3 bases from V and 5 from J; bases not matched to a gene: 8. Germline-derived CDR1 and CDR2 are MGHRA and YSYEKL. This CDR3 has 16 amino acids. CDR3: CASSHPSSGVHNEQFF. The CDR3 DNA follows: TGCGCCAGCAGCCACCCTTCTAGCGGGGTTCACAATGAGCAGTTCTTC.